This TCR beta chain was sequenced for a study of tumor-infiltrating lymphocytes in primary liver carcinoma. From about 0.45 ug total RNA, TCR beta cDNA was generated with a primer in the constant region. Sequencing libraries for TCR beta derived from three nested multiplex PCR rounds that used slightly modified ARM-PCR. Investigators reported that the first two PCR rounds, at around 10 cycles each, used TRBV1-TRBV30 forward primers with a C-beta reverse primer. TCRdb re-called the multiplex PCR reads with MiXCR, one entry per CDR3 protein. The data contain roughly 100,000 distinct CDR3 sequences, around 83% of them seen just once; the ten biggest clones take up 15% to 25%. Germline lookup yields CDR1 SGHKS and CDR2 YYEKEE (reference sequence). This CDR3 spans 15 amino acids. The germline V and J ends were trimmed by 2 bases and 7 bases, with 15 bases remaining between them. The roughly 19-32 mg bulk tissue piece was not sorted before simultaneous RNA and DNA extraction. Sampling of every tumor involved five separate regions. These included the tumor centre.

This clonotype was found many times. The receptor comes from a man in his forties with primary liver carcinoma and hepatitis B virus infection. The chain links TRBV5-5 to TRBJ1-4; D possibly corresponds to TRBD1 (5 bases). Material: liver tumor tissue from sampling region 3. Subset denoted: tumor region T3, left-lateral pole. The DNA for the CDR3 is TGTGCCAGCAGCTTTCAGGGCTCGCGGGGTGAAAAACTGTTTTTT. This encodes CASSFQGSRGEKLFF.